This T cell receptor beta chain was found in a study of T cell repertoires in cytomegalovirus infection. Study in general: Recently described HLA-C-restricted plus well-studied HLA-B-restricted CMV epitopes were used.

TCRdb called the reads again in MiXCR, with one record for every CDR3 protein. The sample records hundreds of thousands of distinct CDR3 sequences, almost 30% being singletons. Per the germline V gene, CDR1 is LNHDA and CDR2 is SQIVND (reference sequence). The CDR3 runs to 13 residues. V shed 11 bases, J shed 13 bases, and the junction held 12 bases outside the gene matches. Study results and caveats: Cumulated frequencies of public TCR beta families served to identify carriers of CMV plus the relevant HLA.

This clonotype was seen more than once but under ten times. No antigen is known for it. The chain uses TRBV19 and TRBJ1-6; TRBD1 matches 9 bases. The TCR comes from a human donor in good health (CMV status not recorded). Some clones in this sample may be carry-over from other donors' samples. The source material was cultured PBMCs, sampled from culture after CMV antigen stimulation. The CDR3: CAGGQGRGTPLHF. CDR3 DNA sequence: TGTGCCGGGGGACAGGGACGAGGGACTCCCCTCCACTTT.